This TCR beta chain is drawn from a study of shared clonotypes between healthy human individuals. Here immunoSEQ multiplex PCR was the method, and the copy in TCRdb shows in-frame clones only, minus some. The sample includes over a million clones, around 95% of them seen just once. As regards this clone: Its cognate antigen is unknown.

The CDR3 extends over 13 amino acids. The germline V gene encodes CDR1 MNHNS and CDR2 SASEGT. With 8 bases removed from V and 3 bases from J, the gap between germline ends came to 14 bases. Study-wide findings and caveats: Genetic and exposure-history diversity was limited by the small donor number.

Sequenced: naive CD4+ T cells sorted from blood. The subset: CD45RA+ positively selected. This chain joins TRBV6-1 and TRBJ2-7; TRBD2 is a possible D gene (5 bases). This sequence was found in a man aged 30-40 years in good health. CDR3 residues: CASRAHGDYEQYF. The CDR3 DNA reads as TGTGCCAGCCGGGCCCACGGGGACTACGAGCAGTACTTC.